This T cell receptor beta chain originates from a study of beta chain features in type 1 diabetes. Regarding the study as a whole: Highly expressing activated T cells could be over-counted with a cDNA template. Researchers report that Type 1 diabetes patients had moderately but significantly shorter TCRB CDR3s across all four CD4+ subsets. In these data, an HLA type influence on TCRB rearrangement remained unresolved.

What was sequenced were expressed TCRB transcripts, since all of the isolated RNA had been reverse transcribed. Produced via immunoSEQ multiplex PCR; TCRdb's table is partial and in-frame only. The table lists more than 250,000 clones, 14% of them singletons, with approximately 0.015% in the top ten. This clone was recorded a few times. Its antigen is not known. Markers CD45RO/CCR7/CD25/CD127/CD95/CD27 served to sort CD4+ naive, central memory, regulatory and stem cell-like memory cells. Germline loops: CDR1 MNHNY, CDR2 SVGAGI (reference sequence). The V and J ends lost 10 bases and 3 bases, in that order; junction bases with no gene match: 15. This CDR3 comprises 15 residues.

The sample taken for sequencing was naive CD4+ T cells from blood. The sequence was obtained from a man aged 25-45 years with type 1 diabetes. The chain uses TRBV6-6 and TRBJ2-7, with 7 bases aligning to TRBD2. CDR3 protein: CATSSPAGDVYEQYF. CDR3 DNA: TGTGCCACCTCTTCCCCCGCGGGGGATGTCTACGAGCAGTACTTC.